The clone carrying this TCR beta chain was observed a few times. The sample belongs to a study of spatial heterogeneity in lung cancer. This CDR3 is built from 13 residues. V lost 6 bases, J lost 6 bases, and 15 bases lay in between. The V gene's germline CDR1 is DFQATT and CDR2 SNEGSKA (reference sequence). TCRdb passed the 5' RACE reads through MiXCR, listing each CDR3 protein once. The sample records about 120,000 distinct CDR3 sequences, over 9% being singletons. Specified time point: blood at routine non-recurrence follow-up after resection. Material for sequencing was whole RNA from tumor, nontumor lung or frozen PBMC, left unsorted.

The receptor was derived from a male donor with early-stage non-small cell lung cancer. This specimen consisted of PBMCs, obtained at follow-up. The chain links TRBV20-1 to TRBJ2-1; unclear D gene. The CDR3 here is CSADRALGNEQFF. CDR3 in DNA: TGCAGTGCGGACCGGGCCTTGGGCAATGAGCAGTTCTTC.